The T cell receptor (beta chain) under discussion was sequenced for a study of shared clonotypes between healthy human individuals. Germline V CDR1 and CDR2: KGHSH, LQKENI. The CDR3 is 18 residues long. V shed 0 bases, J shed 5 bases, and the junction held 10 bases outside the gene matches. Details on this clone: What it recognizes is unknown.

The study's findings and limits: Among several donors, approximately 4.6% of naive CD4 clonotypes were found in common.

TCRdb's copy holds only in-frame clones and misses some; the assay was immunoSEQ multiplex PCR. This sample has more than 2 million clones; about 94% occur once, and the top ten carry more than 0.1%. This receptor was taken from a man younger than 30 in good health. Sequencing was done on a sample of naive CD4+ T cells sorted from blood. Subset denoted: CD45RA+ positively selected. The rearrangement uses TRBV18 and TRBJ1-4; TRBD1 matches at 9 bases. Here the CDR3 reads CASSPPTGTGIGNEKLFF. The DNA for the CDR3 is TGTGCCAGCTCACCACCGACCGGGACAGGGATCGGGAATGAAAAACTGTTTTTT.